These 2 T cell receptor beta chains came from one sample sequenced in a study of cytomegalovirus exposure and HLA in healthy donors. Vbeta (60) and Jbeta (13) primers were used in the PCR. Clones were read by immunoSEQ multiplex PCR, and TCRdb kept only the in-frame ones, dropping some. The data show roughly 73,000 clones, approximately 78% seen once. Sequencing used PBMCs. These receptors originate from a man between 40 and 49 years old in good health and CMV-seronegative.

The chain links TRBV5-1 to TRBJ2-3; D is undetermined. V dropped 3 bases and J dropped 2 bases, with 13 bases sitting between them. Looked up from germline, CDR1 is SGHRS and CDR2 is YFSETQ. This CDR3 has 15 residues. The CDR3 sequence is CASSSSTGFTDTQYF. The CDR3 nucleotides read TGCGCCAGCAGCTCCTCGACTGGTTTCACAGATACGCAGTATTTT.

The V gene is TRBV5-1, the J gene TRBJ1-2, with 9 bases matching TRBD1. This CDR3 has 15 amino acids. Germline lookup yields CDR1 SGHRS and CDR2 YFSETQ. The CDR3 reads CASYAGDRDNYGYTF. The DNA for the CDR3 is TGCGCGTCGTACGCCGGGGACAGGGATAACTATGGCTACACCTTC.